One sample yielded the 27 T cell receptor beta chains listed below, sequenced in a study of blood T cell repertoires in COVID-19. Sequenced by immunoSEQ multiplex PCR; TCRdb stores in-frame clones only, minus some. This sample has 200,000 to 250,000 clones; 75% to 90% occur once, and the top ten carry 2% to 3%. Sequencing was done on a sample of peripheral blood. These receptors originate from a young man with COVID-19, enrolled during active disease.

For the CDR3, the DNA is TGCGCCAGCAGCCAAGATGGCCCGAGGTTAAGAAGCGGGAGGGTCTACAATGAGCAGTTCTTC. Translating it yields CASSQDGPRLRSGRVYNEQFF. This chain uses TRBV4-1 with TRBJ2-1; 10 bases line up with TRBD2. Germline V lookup: CDR1 MGHRA, CDR2 YSYEKL. The CDR3 length is 21 residues. The V segment lost 0 bases and the J segment 3 bases; nucleotides outside the gene matches: 17.

This clone was counted once. This chain connects TRBV7-8 to TRBJ1-1; no reliable D call. This CDR3 comprises 15 residues. Per germline, CDR1 SGHVS and CDR2 FQNEAQ. V shed 0 bases and J shed 8 bases, with 16 bases lying between them. Here the CDR3 DNA reads TGTGCCAGCAGCTTAGCGACTCGGGGATCAAGGGAAGCTTTCTTT. Translation gives CASSLATRGSREAFF.

The V and J genes are TRBV6-2 or TRBV6-3 and TRBJ1-2; 11 nucleotides line up with TRBD1. J lost 7 bases, V lost 4 bases, and 8 bases had no gene match. The CDR3 length is 15 residues. The germline gives CDR1 MNHEY, CDR2 SVGEGT. Here the CDR3 DNA reads TGTGCCAGCAGTTCCGGGACAGGGGGAATTGTTGGCTACACCTTC. Translated: CASSSGTGGIVGYTF.

The V and J genes are TRBV5-5 and TRBJ1-6; TRBD1 aligns across 8 bases. Per the germline V gene, CDR1 is SGHKS and CDR2 is YYEKEE (reference sequence). Trimming at V came to 5 bases and at J to 8 bases, leaving 15 bases not matched to a gene. This CDR3 spans 17 amino acids. This CDR3 is CASRPGQGLRNYSPLHF. DNA for the CDR3: TGTGCCAGCAGACCTGGACAGGGCCTAAGGAATTATTCACCCCTCCACTTT.

This chain links TRBV11-3 with TRBJ2-7; D might be TRBD1 (5 bases). With 4 bases removed from V and 0 bases from J, the gap between germline ends came to 10 bases. The CDR3 has 14 residues. In germline, CDR1 is SGHNT, CDR2 YENEEA. The chain's CDR3 is CASSSQASSYEQYF. The CDR3 DNA is TGTGCCAGCAGCTCACAGGCGTCCTCCTACGAGCAGTACTTC. Variable domain in full (rest from reference TRBV11-3 and TRBJ2-7): EAGVVQSPRYKIIEKKQPVAFWCNPISGHNTLYWYLQNLGQGPELLIRYENEEAVDDSQLPKDRFSAERLKGVDSTLKIQPAELGDSAVYLCASSSQASSYEQYFGPGTRLTVT.

The chain employs TRBV4-3 and TRBJ1-2, with TRBD1 as a possible D gene (5 bases). CDR3 length: 15 residues. Germline V gene sequence: CDR1 LGHNA, CDR2 YSLEER. Trimming pared 1 base from V and 5 bases from J, leaving 14 bases between. The CDR3 DNA is TGCGCCAGCAGCCAAGGGAGGGGCAGCCTTTATGGCTACACCTTC. Protein: CASSQGRGSLYGYTF.

This chain links TRBV5-4 with TRBJ2-1, with TRBD2 matching over 12 bases. The V gene's germline CDR1 is SGHNT and CDR2 YYREEE (reference sequence). With V trimmed by 0 bases and J by 7 bases, 2 bases remained unmatched. The CDR3 covers 15 residues. CDR3 nucleotides: TGTGCCAGCAGCTTGGGGCTAGCGGGGGGGAATGAGCAGTTCTTC. This sequence encodes CASSLGLAGGNEQFF.

The chain is built from TRBV5-1 and TRBJ1-3, with a tentative D call TRBD1 (6 bases). The ends were cut back, 1 base at V and 0 bases at J, with 14 bases in the middle. CDR3 length equals 17 residues. In germline, CDR1 is SGHRS, CDR2 YFSETQ. For the CDR3, the DNA is TGCGCCAGCAGCTTGATTCCGGGACAAAGCTCTGGAAACACCATATATTTT. This gives the protein CASSLIPGQSSGNTIYF.

The gene calls are TRBV5-1 and TRBJ2-5; 8 positions agree with TRBD2. V trimming: 1 base; J trimming: 2 bases; junction bases outside the gene matches: 10. CDR1 is SGHRS, CDR2 YFSETQ, per germline. The CDR3 spans 17 residues. CDR3 DNA sequence: TGCGCCAGCAGCTTGAGTTTCAGCGGGGGCCTTCAAGAGACCCAGTACTTC. It encodes CASSLSFSGGLQETQYF.

This sequence joins TRBV4-2 and TRBJ1-1; 8 bases align to TRBD1. J was trimmed by 4 bases and V by 4 bases; bases with no gene match: 11. CDR1 LGHNA and CDR2 YNFKEQ come from the germline V gene. CDR3 size: 16 residues. CDR3 sequence: CASSPGLNRGVTEAFF. CDR3 bases: TGTGCCAGCAGCCCCGGGTTAAACAGGGGGGTCACTGAAGCTTTCTTT.

The chain links TRBV29-1 to TRBJ2-5, with a possible D match to TRBD1 (5 bases). CDR3 length equals 11 residues. CDR1 is SQVTM, CDR2 ANQGSEA, per germline. V was clipped by 4 bases and J by 4 bases, with 7 bases between them. The CDR3 loop reads CSVVRGETQYF. DNA of the CDR3: TGCAGCGTTGTAAGGGGAGAGACCCAGTACTTC.

The CDR3, as DNA: TGCGCCAGCAGCTTGGCTTTAATACAGGGTACTGAAGCTTTCTTT. This sequence encodes CASSLALIQGTEAFF. This sequence joins TRBV5-1 and TRBJ1-1, with D perhaps matching TRBD1 (6 bases). The V gene's germline CDR1 is SGHRS and CDR2 YFSETQ. V was cut by 0 bases and J by 5 bases, with 14 bases left in between. This CDR3 spans 15 amino acids.

This chain links TRBV9 with TRBJ2-2, with 7 positions matching TRBD1. Germline values: CDR1 SGDLS, CDR2 YYNGEE. The length of the CDR3 is 17 residues. Trimming took 3 bases from V and 0 from J; bases not matched to a gene: 8. The DNA for the CDR3 is TGTGCCAGCAGCGCCACACCCGGGACAGCGAACACCGGGGAGCTGTTTTTT. It encodes CASSATPGTANTGELFF.

The genes are TRBV5-1 and TRBJ1-6, with 7 bases that match TRBD1. Germline V gene data show CDR1 as SGHRS and CDR2 as YFSETQ. This CDR3 contains 16 residues. With V trimmed by 4 bases and J by 7 bases, 11 bases remained unmatched. This chain's CDR3 is CASSPKTGTENSPLHF. Written as DNA, the CDR3 is TGCGCCAGCAGCCCTAAAACCGGGACAGAAAATTCACCCCTCCACTTT.

This clone was observed a handful of times. This chain links TRBV4-2 with TRBJ1-1, with a possible D match to TRBD1 (5 bases). V lost 4 bases and J lost 1, with 13 bases in between. Germline V lookup: CDR1 LGHNA, CDR2 YNFKEQ. The CDR3 loop spans 15 amino acids. The DNA for the CDR3 is TGTGCCAGCAGCCCCCAAGGAGGGGCGAACACTGAAGCTTTCTTT. Translated, it gives CASSPQGGANTEAFF.

The V and J genes are TRBV6-2 or TRBV6-3 and TRBJ1-1, with TRBD1 matching over 9 bases. Germline V gene data show CDR1 as MNHEY and CDR2 as SVGEGT. This CDR3 is built from 15 residues. Trimming took 5 bases from V and 1 from J; bases not matched to a gene: 5. CDR3 protein: CASSKSGQGNTEAFF. The CDR3 DNA reads as TGTGCCAGCAGTAAATCGGGACAGGGGAACACTGAAGCTTTCTTT.

V is TRBV5-4 and J is TRBJ1-3, with D maybe TRBD1 (5 bases). Trimming took 7 bases from V and 5 from J, leaving 16 bases between them. The CDR3 totals 14 residues. Germline CDR1 and CDR2: SGHNT and YYREEE (reference sequence). The CDR3 coding sequence is TGTGCCAGCTACTACCAGGGTTATAGAAACACCATATATTTT. Translated: CASYYQGYRNTIYF.

The chain carries TRBV14 and TRBJ1-5; maybe TRBD1 (5 bases). From germline, CDR1 is SGHDN and CDR2 FVKESK. The V gene lost 2 bases and the J gene lost 5 bases, with 10 bases spanning the gap. This CDR3 is built from 14 residues. In DNA form, the CDR3 reads TGTGCCAGCAGCCAACTAGGGGTGGATCAGCCCCAGCATTTT. It codes for CASSQLGVDQPQHF.

The chain is built from TRBV7-2 and TRBJ2-2; maybe TRBD1 (5 bases). V was clipped by 1 base and J by 6 bases, with 18 bases between them. Germline assignment: CDR1 SGHTA and CDR2 FQGNSA. The CDR3 consists of 17 residues. Written as DNA, the CDR3 is TGTGCCAGCAGCTTAGTCTCGACACAGGCAGGCGCCGGGGAGCTGTTTTTT. Amino acid sequence: CASSLVSTQAGAGELFF.

The chain couples TRBV7-9 to TRBJ1-1, with D perhaps matching TRBD1 (5 bases). Germline CDR1 SEHNR, CDR2 FQNEAQ (reference sequence). V lost 2 bases to trimming and J lost 8 bases, with 12 bases between them. The CDR3 extends over 13 amino acids. The CDR3 DNA is TGTGCCAGCAGCTTACTTCAGGGACTAGAAGCTTTCTTT. Amino acid sequence: CASSLLQGLEAFF.

The gene calls are TRBV2 and TRBJ2-7; D may be TRBD2 (6 bases). The CDR3 loop spans 15 amino acids. V was clipped by 6 bases and J by 0 bases, with 15 bases between them. Looked up from germline, CDR1 is SNHLY and CDR2 is FYNNEI. In nucleotides, the CDR3 is TGTGCCAGCAGACGTGGACTATTGAGCTCCTACGAGCAGTACTTC. It translates to CASRRGLLSSYEQYF.

The J gene is TRBJ2-7, the V gene TRBV2, with 11 bases matching TRBD2. The germline CDR1 and CDR2 sequences are SNHLY and FYNNEI. The CDR3 length is 16 residues. The V segment lost 5 bases and the J segment 1 base; nucleotides outside the gene matches: 7. Written as DNA, the CDR3 is TGTGCCAGCAGTCTCAGCGGGACTAGCGGATCCTACGAGCAGTACTTC. Translated: CASSLSGTSGSYEQYF.

The CDR3 DNA reads TGCAGCGTTGAACACAGGGCGGGAGATACGCAGTATTTT. It specifies CSVEHRAGDTQYF. The rearrangement links TRBV29-1 to TRBJ2-3; perhaps TRBD1 as D (6 bases). The CDR3 loop spans 13 amino acids. Trimming stripped 2 bases from V and 5 bases from J, with 11 bases between. Germline CDR1 is SQVTM and CDR2 is ANQGSEA.

The chain has TRBV18 and TRBJ2-2; 9 bases line up with TRBD1. CDR3 size: 16 residues. Unmatched junction bases numbered 6, after V lost 3 bases and J lost 4 bases. CDR1 KGHSH and CDR2 LQKENI come from the germline V gene. The CDR3 here is CASSPRQGGSTGELFF. The CDR3 nucleotides are TGTGCCAGCTCACCCCGACAGGGGGGAAGCACCGGGGAGCTGTTTTTT.

The CDR3: CASSTVGGLRGNEQFF. The CDR3 coding sequence is TGTGCCAGCAGCACCGTTGGGGGGTTAAGAGGGAATGAGCAGTTCTTC. The chain couples TRBV7-2 to TRBJ2-1, with a possible D match to TRBD2 (6 bases). Trimming cost V 5 bases and J 7 bases, with 21 bases left between them. The CDR3 length is 16 residues. CDR1 SGHTA and CDR2 FQGNSA come from the germline V gene.

The chain carries TRBV29-1 and TRBJ1-2, with a possible D match to TRBD1 (5 bases). The CDR3 has 17 residues. V lost 3 bases and J lost 0, with 20 bases in between. The germline gives CDR1 SQVTM, CDR2 ANQGSEA. The CDR3 nucleotides read TGCAGCGTTGATAGGGGTCCGACGGACCGAGCTAACTATGGCTACACCTTC. Translation gives CSVDRGPTDRANYGYTF.

The gene calls are TRBV5-1 and TRBJ1-1, with 7 bases aligning to TRBD1. Germline CDR1 and CDR2: SGHRS and YFSETQ. The CDR3 has 13 residues. With V trimmed by 2 bases and J by 5 bases, 3 bases remained unmatched. Here the CDR3 DNA reads TGCGCCAGCAGCTTTGTCAGGGGGACTGAAGCTTTCTTT. This gives the protein CASSFVRGTEAFF. Together with reference TRBV5-1 and TRBJ1-1, the CDR3 gives the full variable domain: KAGVTQTPRYLIKTRGQQVTLSCSPISGHRSVSWYQQTPGQGLQFLFEYFSETQRNKGNFPGRFSGRQFSNSRSEMNVSTLELGDSALYLCASSFVRGTEAFFGQGTRLTVV.